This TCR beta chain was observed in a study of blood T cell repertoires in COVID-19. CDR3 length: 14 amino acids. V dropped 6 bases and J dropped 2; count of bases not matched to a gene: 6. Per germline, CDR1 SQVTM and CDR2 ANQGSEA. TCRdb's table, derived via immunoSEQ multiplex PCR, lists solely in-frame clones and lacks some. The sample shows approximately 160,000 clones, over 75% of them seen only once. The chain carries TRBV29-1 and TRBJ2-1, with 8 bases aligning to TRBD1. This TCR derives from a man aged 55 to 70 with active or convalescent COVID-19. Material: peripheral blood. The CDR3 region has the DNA TGCAGCGTCCTCCGGGACAGGACCTACAATGAGCAGTTCTTC. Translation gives CSVLRDRTYNEQFF.